Each of the 22 T cell receptor beta chains below was sequenced from the same sample in a study of technical replicates of blood from several donors. TCRdb keeps only in-frame clones here, not all; method: immunoSEQ multiplex PCR. Altogether around 80,000 clones are present, roughly 94% being singletons, with the ten largest covering around 0.37%. The material sequenced was T cells isolated from PBMCs. The receptors were gathered from a human donor in good health.

The chain combines TRBV9 with TRBJ1-4; 9 positions match TRBD1. The CDR3 contains 15 residues. Looked up from germline, CDR1 is SGDLS and CDR2 is YYNGEE. J lost 8 bases, V lost 0 bases, and 5 bases had no gene match. CDR3: CASSVGTGVAEKLFF. CDR3 in DNA: TGTGCCAGCAGCGTAGGGACAGGGGTGGCAGAAAAACTGTTTTTT.

This clone appeared a single time. This chain's CDR3 is CASSQDFGDRMNEKLFF. CDR3 in DNA: TGCGCCAGCAGCCAAGATTTCGGTGACAGGATGAATGAAAAACTGTTTTTT. The chain joins TRBV4-3 to TRBJ1-4; TRBD1 is a possible D gene (6 bases). This CDR3 contains 17 residues. Deletions cut 0 bases from V and 5 bases from J, with 16 bases between. Looked up from germline, CDR1 is LGHNA and CDR2 is YSLEER.

The chain combines TRBV9 with TRBJ2-3; the match to TRBD2 covers 8 bases. The CDR3 totals 16 residues. J was trimmed by 3 bases and V by 0 bases; bases with no gene match: 6. The germline CDR1 and CDR2 sequences are SGDLS and YYNGEE. The DNA for the CDR3 is TGTGCCAGCAGCGTAGCTACTAGCGGCCTAACAGATACGCAGTATTTT. Its translation is CASSVATSGLTDTQYF.

The V call is TRBV14, the J call TRBJ2-3; 10 bases match TRBD2. This CDR3 comprises 18 residues. The ends lost 2 bases at V and 1 base at J; junction bases unmatched: 9. From germline, CDR1 is SGHDN and CDR2 FVKESK. The CDR3 coding sequence is TGTGCCAGCAGCCAACTCTTAGTAGCGGGAGGAGGCACAGATACGCAGTATTTT. Its translation is CASSQLLVAGGGTDTQYF.

The rearrangement joins TRBV9 to TRBJ1-5, with 7 bases lining up with TRBD1. J was trimmed by 5 bases and V by 3 bases; bases with no gene match: 5. Germline lookup yields CDR1 SGDLS and CDR2 YYNGEE. The CDR3 is 14 residues long. The CDR3 DNA follows: TGTGCCAGCAGCGAGACAGGGAGAGATCAGCCCCAGCATTTT. This translates into CASSETGRDQPQHF.

J is TRBJ2-2 and V is TRBV28; 8 bases are shared with TRBD1. The V gene end was trimmed by 2 bases and the J gene end by 5 bases; junction bases not matched to a gene: 4. Germline V gene data show CDR1 as MDHEN and CDR2 as SYDVKM. This CDR3 is 15 amino acids long. Here the CDR3 reads CASSLGTGITGELFF. The CDR3 region has the DNA TGTGCCAGCAGTTTAGGGACAGGAATTACCGGGGAGCTGTTTTTT. Looking up the rest from reference TRBV28 and TRBJ2-2 gives the full variable domain: DVKVTQSSRYLVKRTGEKVFLECVQDMDHENMFWYRQDPGLGLRLIYFSYDVKMKEKGDIPEGYSVSREKKERFSLILESASTNQTSMYLCASSLGTGITGELFFGEGSRLTVL.

V and J are TRBV5-4 and TRBJ2-2, with D unresolved. The CDR3 contains 13 residues. V lost 6 bases and J 2 bases, leaving 8 bases between the germline ends. Germline CDR1 reads SGHNT; CDR2 reads YYREEE (reference sequence). This CDR3 is CASNKYNTGELFF. DNA of the CDR3: TGTGCCAGCAACAAATACAACACCGGGGAGCTGTTTTTT.

Only one count was recorded for this clone. This chain connects TRBV5-1 to TRBJ2-4, with D unresolved. V dropped 2 bases and J dropped 1 base, with 4 bases sitting between them. The CDR3 has 13 amino acids. Germline V gene sequence: CDR1 SGHRS, CDR2 YFSETQ. The CDR3 nucleotides read TGCGCCAGCAGCTTACAGGCCAAAAACATTCAGTACTTC. Translating gives CASSLQAKNIQYF.

This chain links TRBV13 with TRBJ2-7; no clear D gene. Trimming cost V 1 base and J 5 bases, with 9 bases left between them. Germline CDR1 is PRHDT and CDR2 is FYEKMQ (reference sequence). The CDR3 sequence is 13 residues long. CDR3 loop: CASSLDGPDEQYF. CDR3 nucleotide sequence: TGTGCCAGCAGCTTAGATGGTCCGGACGAGCAGTACTTC.

This chain links TRBV6-4 with TRBJ2-7; maybe TRBD2 (6 bases). Germline CDR1 MRHNA, CDR2 SNTAGT. CDR3 length: 14 residues. V lost 5 bases to trimming and J lost 4 bases, with 15 bases between them. CDR3 region: CASSNFTGGYEQYF. DNA for the CDR3: TGTGCCAGCAGTAATTTTACTGGAGGGTACGAGCAGTACTTC.

The CDR3 region has the DNA TGTGCCAGCACCTCTCCACTAGCGGGATCAGATACGCAGTATTTT. Translated, it gives CASTSPLAGSDTQYF. V is TRBV6-5 and J is TRBJ2-3; 10 positions agree with TRBD2. Germline V gene lookup returns CDR1 MNHEY and CDR2 SVGAGI. V shed 7 bases, J shed 4 bases, and the junction held 8 bases outside the gene matches. The length of the CDR3 is 15 residues.

The chain uses TRBV9 and TRBJ2-4, with 16 bases lining up with TRBD2. J gave up 6 bases and V 0 bases, and 6 bases lay outside the gene matches. CDR3 length: 18 residues. The germline V gene encodes CDR1 SGDLS and CDR2 YYNGEE. The CDR3 DNA reads TGTGCCAGCAGCGTAGGAGGGGGACTAGCGGGAGGGCCAAACATTCAGTACTTC. This gives the protein CASSVGGGLAGGPNIQYF.

V is TRBV6-1 and J is TRBJ2-2; 8 nucleotides agree with TRBD2. This CDR3 is 18 amino acids long. Germline trimming cut 4 bases from V and 2 bases from J; bases unmatched to any gene: 12. From germline, CDR1 is MNHNS and CDR2 SASEGT. CDR3 nucleotides: TGTGCCAGCAGTGTGCGGGGAGTTAGCGGGACAAACACCGGGGAGCTGTTTTTT. This codes for CASSVRGVSGTNTGELFF.

The genes are TRBV14 and TRBJ1-2; possible D gene TRBD1, 6 bases. V shed 2 bases and J shed 5 bases, with 15 bases lying between them. Germline V gene data show CDR1 as SGHDN and CDR2 as FVKESK. The CDR3 has 15 residues. The CDR3 DNA reads TGTGCCAGCAGCCAAAACAGGGAAATGTGGTATGGCTACACCTTC. It is translated as CASSQNREMWYGYTF. Together with reference TRBV14 and TRBJ1-2, the CDR3 gives the full variable domain: EAGVTQFPSHSVIEKGQTVTLRCDPISGHDNLYWYRRVMGKEIKFLLHFVKESKQDESGMPNNRFLAERTGGTYSTLKVQPAELEDSGVYFCASSQNREMWYGYTFGSGTRLTVV.

V usage is TRBV5-1 and J usage is TRBJ1-1, with TRBD1 identical over 11 bases. The germline gives CDR1 SGHRS, CDR2 YFSETQ. V lost 5 bases to trimming and J lost 7 bases; unmatched junction nucleotides: 10. This CDR3 comprises 15 residues. For the CDR3, the DNA is TGCGCCAGCAGTCCACACCGGGACAGGGGGAGTGAAGCTTTCTTT. Protein product: CASSPHRDRGSEAFF.

This sequence joins TRBV19 and TRBJ2-4; 8 bases are a match to TRBD2. Germline V lookup: CDR1 LNHDA, CDR2 SQIVND (reference sequence). The CDR3 is 18 residues long. V trimming: 0 bases; J trimming: 7 bases; junction bases outside the gene matches: 14. The CDR3 reads CASSIDHVSSGTWNIQYF. DNA of the CDR3: TGTGCCAGTAGTATAGATCATGTTAGTAGCGGGACCTGGAACATTCAGTACTTC.

The chain joins TRBV27 to TRBJ1-2; D perhaps matches TRBD1 (6 bases). Germline-derived CDR1 and CDR2 are MNHEY and SMNVEV (reference sequence). The CDR3 is made up of 15 amino acids. V gave up 2 bases and J gave up 5 bases, with 15 bases separating them. The CDR3 coding sequence is TGTGCCAGCAGTTTAGGCCGGGACATATTGTATGGCTACACCTTC. Amino acid sequence: CASSLGRDILYGYTF.

The chain is built from TRBV9 and TRBJ2-3; D gene ambiguous. CDR1 and CDR2 from the germline V gene are SGDLS and YYNGEE. CDR3 length: 14 amino acids. V was pared by 2 bases and J by 0 bases, with 7 bases between. CDR3 bases: TGTGCCAGCAGCGTTGGGCTGAGCACAGATACGCAGTATTTT. Protein product: CASSVGLSTDTQYF.

The chain links TRBV11-2 to TRBJ2-5, with TRBD2 matching 7 bases. Germline V gene data show CDR1 as SGHAT and CDR2 as FQNNGV. The CDR3 is 15 residues long. The J segment lost 4 bases and the V segment lost 3 bases, leaving 8 bases of the junction unmatched. CDR3 amino acids: CASSLGAAGVETQYF. The CDR3 region has the DNA TGTGCCAGCAGCTTGGGTGCCGCGGGAGTAGAGACCCAGTACTTC.

There are a few counts of this clone. J is TRBJ2-2 and V is TRBV19; D perhaps matches TRBD1 (6 bases). Germline values: CDR1 LNHDA, CDR2 SQIVND (reference sequence). The CDR3 spans 15 residues. V lost 11 bases to trimming and J lost 5 bases, with 21 bases between them. For the CDR3, the DNA is TGTGCCTGCAAGACACAGGGTATTGGGACCGGGGAGCTGTTTTTT. This translates into CACKTQGIGTGELFF.

The genes are TRBV27 and TRBJ1-4; 12 nucleotides align to TRBD1. CDR1 is MNHEY, CDR2 SMNVEV, per germline (reference sequence). The V segment lost 4 bases and the J segment 6 bases; nucleotides outside the gene matches: 3. The length of the CDR3 is 15 residues. The DNA of the CDR3 is TGTGCCAGCAGTTGGGGGGACAGGGGGCATGAAAAACTGTTTTTT. Residues: CASSWGDRGHEKLFF.

The chain has TRBV7-2 and TRBJ2-3, with TRBD2 matching over 12 bases. Per germline, CDR1 SGHTA and CDR2 FQGNSA. This CDR3 is 18 amino acids long. V trimming: 1 base; J trimming: 6 bases; junction bases outside the gene matches: 11. Here the CDR3 reads CASSLEGLAGGLRDTQYF. The CDR3 DNA reads as TGTGCCAGCAGCTTAGAGGGGCTAGCGGGAGGGCTGAGGGATACGCAGTATTTT.